This is a list of T cell receptor beta chains from one sample in a study of OX40 agonist ivuxolimab in advanced cancers. The repertoire was sequenced with immunoSEQ multiplex PCR; TCRdb's copy has only in-frame clones and lacks some. This sample has 65,000 to 80,000 clones; roughly 80% occur once, and the top ten carry less than 7.5%. Sequenced material: CD4+ or CD8+ T cells sorted from blood, taken in a trial of the OX40 agonist ivuxolimab. The receptors originated from an adult with an advanced solid tumor such as melanoma, head and neck, liver or kidney cancer. CDR3s include the opening cysteine and the closing phenylalanine or tryptophan. D genes are given only for firm matches. Size is stated for part of the rows, as once, few or many counts, or as a class when the clone is expanded.

CDR3 length,J gene,D gene,V gene,clone size,CDR3 protein,CDR3 DNA
12,TRBJ1-2,.,TRBV6-1,.,CASQRTAEGYTF,TGTGCCAGCCAGCGGACAGCTGAGGGCTACACCTTC
15,TRBJ2-5,.,TRBV9,.,CASSVDWGMVETQYF,TGTGCCAGCAGCGTAGATTGGGGAATGGTAGAGACCCAGTACTTC
15,TRBJ1-3,.,TRBV6-1,few,CASSETGLGGNTIYF,TGTGCCAGCAGTGAAACAGGGTTGGGAGGAAACACCATATATTTT
14,TRBJ1-1,.,TRBV4-2,once,CASSQEGYNTEAFF,TGTGCCAGCAGCCAAGAAGGGTATAACACTGAAGCTTTCTTT
13,TRBJ2-5,.,TRBV5-8,.,CASTFEAGETQYF,TGTGCCAGCACCTTCGAGGCGGGAGAGACCCAGTACTTC
16,TRBJ1-4,.,TRBV4-1,.,CASSQDGWQGREKLFF,TGCGCCAGCAGCCAAGATGGTTGGCAGGGAAGGGAAAAACTGTTTTTT
13,TRBJ2-7,.,TRBV30,.,CAWSSYYRVEQYF,TGTGCCTGGAGTTCATATTACCGGGTCGAGCAGTACTTC
13,TRBJ2-3,.,TRBV7-2,.,CASSLGRADTQYF,TGTGCCAGCAGCTTAGGCAGGGCAGATACGCAGTATTTT
16,TRBJ2-3,TRBD1,TRBV5-1,.,CASSLQGSSFTDTQYF,TGCGCCAGCAGCTTACAGGGGAGTTCGTTCACAGATACGCAGTATTTT
14,TRBJ2-7,.,TRBV19,.,CASSTDGLAYEQYF,TGTGCCAGTAGTACCGACGGTCTGGCTTACGAGCAGTACTTC
15,TRBJ2-3,.,TRBV5-1,.,CASRRETSQPDTQYF,TGCGCCAGCAGGAGGGAGACTAGTCAGCCAGATACGCAGTATTTT
13,TRBJ2-5,.,TRBV5-8,.,CASSLRGQETQYF,TGTGCCAGCAGCTTGCGGGGTCAAGAGACCCAGTACTTC
15,TRBJ2-3,.,TRBV11-2,.,CASSLGVQSTDTQYF,TGTGCCAGCAGCTTAGGGGTCCAGAGCACAGATACGCAGTATTTT
15,TRBJ2-1,.,TRBV11-3,few,CASSFEAGGANEQFF,TGTGCCAGCAGCTTTGAGGCCGGTGGGGCCAATGAGCAGTTCTTC
16,TRBJ2-3,.,TRBV5-4,.,CASSLGGPASTDTQYF,TGTGCCAGCAGCTTGGGTGGGCCCGCTAGCACAGATACGCAGTATTTT
14,TRBJ2-5,TRBD2,TRBV28,.,CASSFAGGQETQYF,TGTGCCAGCAGTTTTGCGGGAGGGCAAGAGACCCAGTACTTC
14,TRBJ1-1,.,TRBV7-9,.,CASSPDSQNTEAFF,TGTGCCAGCAGCCCGGACAGTCAAAACACTGAAGCTTTCTTT
13,TRBJ2-1,TRBD2,TRBV2,.,CASTGTSSNEQFF,TGTGCCAGCACTGGGACTAGTAGCAATGAGCAGTTCTTC
17,TRBJ2-7,TRBD2,TRBV7-2,.,CASSLGAPGTSDYEQYF,TGTGCCAGCAGCTTAGGGGCCCCTGGGACTAGCGACTACGAGCAGTACTTC
15,TRBJ2-3,TRBD2,TRBV7-3,.,CASSPGLAPTDTQYF,TGTGCCAGCAGCCCTGGACTAGCGCCCACAGATACGCAGTATTTT
15,TRBJ1-4,TRBD1,TRBV18,.,CASSPPGQLNEKLFF,TGTGCCAGCTCACCACCGGGACAGCTTAATGAAAAACTGTTTTTT
17,TRBJ2-6,.,TRBV5-4,.,CASSSTRTLSGANVLTF,TGTGCCAGCAGCTCCACACGGACTCTCTCTGGGGCCAACGTCCTGACTTTC
16,TRBJ2-3,TRBD2,TRBV19,.,CASSIGGGVNTDTQYF,TGTGCCAGTAGTATTGGGGGAGGGGTAAACACAGATACGCAGTATTTT
16,TRBJ2-5,TRBD2,TRBV28,many,CASSSTSSGRPETQYF,TGTGCCAGCAGTTCAACCTCTAGCGGGAGGCCAGAGACCCAGTACTTC
15,TRBJ2-3,TRBD1,TRBV10-3,few,CAIRPRDRETDTQYF,TGTGCCATCAGGCCCCGGGACAGGGAGACAGATACGCAGTATTTT
12,TRBJ2-7,.,TRBV28,.,CASSLGSYEQYF,TGTGCCAGCAGTTTAGGCTCCTACGAGCAGTACTTC
12,TRBJ2-5,.,TRBV11-3,.,CASSFWGETQYF,TGTGCCAGCAGCTTCTGGGGTGAGACCCAGTACTTC
16,TRBJ2-1,TRBD2,TRBV29-1,.,CSVEGSGRLTYNEQFF,TGCAGCGTTGAGGGTAGCGGGAGGTTGACCTACAATGAGCAGTTCTTC
14,TRBJ1-4,.,TRBV6-5,.,CASSSIMANEKLFF,TGTGCCAGCAGTTCGATTATGGCTAATGAAAAACTGTTTTTT
17,TRBJ2-3,.,TRBV19,once,CASNSRDSKVERDTQYF,TGTGCCAGCAATTCCCGGGACTCCAAAGTAGAGCGAGATACGCAGTATTTT
20,TRBJ2-3,TRBD2,TRBV13,.,CASSGGLAGTNTSSTDTQYF,TGTGCCAGCAGCGGCGGGCTAGCGGGAACAAACACTTCTAGCACAGATACGCAGTATTTT
15,TRBJ1-2,TRBD1,TRBV10-3,.,CAISESETGHYGYTF,TGTGCCATCAGTGAGTCCGAGACAGGGCACTATGGCTACACCTTC
14,TRBJ1-2,.,TRBV6-1,.,CASSYNQGEYGYTF,TGTGCCAGCAGCTATAATCAGGGAGAGTATGGCTACACCTTC
13,TRBJ1-2,.,TRBV7-3,.,CASSRNAGDGYTF,TGTGCCAGCAGCCGAAATGCAGGGGATGGCTACACCTTC
13,TRBJ1-6,.,TRBV7-2,few,CASSFRVSSPLHF,TGTGCCAGCAGCTTCAGGGTTAGTTCACCCCTCCACTTT
12,TRBJ2-1,.,TRBV30,once,CAWSVLRDEQFF,TGTGCCTGGAGTGTCCTCCGGGATGAGCAGTTCTTC
17,TRBJ2-2,.,TRBV7-9,.,CASSLQGGKSNTGELFF,TGTGCCAGCAGCCTACAAGGTGGGAAGTCGAACACCGGGGAGCTGTTTTTT
13,TRBJ2-7,.,TRBV29-1,.,CSVRPGAGYEQYF,TGCAGCGTTCGGCCGGGAGCAGGCTACGAGCAGTACTTC
14,TRBJ2-4,.,TRBV7-2,.,CASSLAPTGDIQYF,TGTGCCAGCAGCTTAGCCCCGACCGGGGACATTCAGTACTTC
12,TRBJ1-4,.,TRBV10-3,.,CAISEGGEKLFF,TGTGCCATCAGTGAGGGGGGGGAAAAACTGTTTTTT
14,TRBJ2-3,.,TRBV7-3,.,CASSLKGPTDTQYF,TGTGCCAGCAGCTTAAAAGGACCCACAGATACGCAGTATTTT
16,TRBJ1-3,.,TRBV15,.,CATSRDRTFGGNTIYF,TGTGCCACCAGCAGAGACCGGACCTTCGGGGGAAACACCATATATTTT
19,TRBJ1-1,TRBD1,TRBV27,.,CASSQWAEDRGFGNTEAFF,TGTGCCAGCAGTCAGTGGGCGGAGGACAGGGGGTTTGGGAACACTGAAGCTTTCTTT
13,TRBJ1-1,.,TRBV6-1,few,CASSETLNTEAFF,TGTGCCAGCAGTGAGACGTTGAACACTGAAGCTTTCTTT
15,TRBJ1-1,.,TRBV21-1,.,CASTSGGGRTGEAFF,TGTGCCAGCACCTCGGGGGGGGGTCGCACAGGTGAAGCTTTCTTT
12,TRBJ2-5,.,TRBV28,.,CASRTGGETQYF,TGTGCCAGCAGAACCGGGGGCGAGACCCAGTACTTC
17,TRBJ1-5,.,TRBV19,.,CASTAGTGVYSNQPQHF,TGTGCCAGTACCGCCGGGACGGGGGTTTATAGCAATCAGCCCCAGCATTTT
15,TRBJ1-4,TRBD1,TRBV7-2,once,CASSPGQPGSEKLFF,TGTGCCAGCAGCCCGGGACAGCCAGGGAGTGAAAAACTGTTTTTT
13,TRBJ1-1,.,TRBV2,.,CASTLGMNTEAFF,TGTGCCAGCACTCTAGGGATGAACACTGAAGCTTTCTTT
14,TRBJ2-1,TRBD1,TRBV7-3,.,CASSFGRGQGEQFF,TGTGCCAGCAGCTTCGGTAGGGGGCAAGGGGAGCAGTTCTTC
17,TRBJ1-6,TRBD1,TRBV4-1,.,CASSQDPGTGGNSPLHF,TGCGCCAGCAGCCAAGATCCTGGGACAGGGGGTAATTCACCCCTCCACTTT
15,TRBJ1-6,TRBD1,TRBV7-3,few,CASSLTGGEDSPLHF,TGTGCCAGCAGCTTAACAGGGGGCGAGGATTCACCCCTCCACTTT
16,TRBJ2-1,TRBD2,TRBV9,.,CASSAPLGGTYNEQFF,TGTGCCAGCAGCGCCCCTCTCGGGGGGACCTACAATGAGCAGTTCTTC
15,TRBJ2-5,TRBD1,TRBV5-6,.,CASNVRSGGEETQYF,TGTGCCAGCAACGTTAGATCAGGGGGCGAGGAGACCCAGTACTTC
16,TRBJ2-7,TRBD2,TRBV4-1,.,CASSQDWTSGVYEQYF,TGCGCCAGCAGCCAAGACTGGACTAGCGGCGTCTACGAGCAGTACTTC
10,TRBJ2-1,.,TRBV20-1,.,CSARWNEQFF,TGCAGTGCTAGATGGAATGAGCAGTTCTTC
16,TRBJ2-4,.,TRBV4-1,.,CASSQAGGLAKNIQYF,TGCGCCAGCAGCCAAGCCGGGGGGCTAGCCAAAAACATTCAGTACTTC
16,TRBJ2-6,.,TRBV12-5,once,CASGLSDGSGANVLTF,TGTGCTAGTGGTTTGTCAGATGGTTCTGGGGCCAACGTCCTGACTTTC
13,TRBJ2-5,.,TRBV5-1,.,CASSSAGQETQYF,TGCGCCAGCAGCTCGGCGGGACAAGAGACCCAGTACTTC